Detailed here is one TCR beta chain. Its antigen is not yet known. No base quality values were provided; no much bigger clone lies one nucleotide off. Taken from cysteine to phenylalanine, the CDR3 has 15 residues. Solely the CDR3 DNA is kept, with 45 bases framed from the first base. CDR1 LGHNA and CDR2 YNFKEQ are derived from the germline V gene. V lost 0 bases and J lost 6 bases; the stretch between them is 12 bases long. The sample originates from a study of T cells after yellow fever vaccination (dated by TCRdb to between 2019 and 2020). About the investigation overall: The SMART-Seq v4 Ultra Low Input RNA kit was used to prepare libraries from fractions with low cell numbers. To follow T-cell clones before and after primary and booster YFV17D yellow fever vaccination, bulk TCR alpha and beta repertoires were sequenced over time. Blood was drawn at multiple timepoints before and after primary and secondary immunization, with bulk PBMC replicates and cell subsets isolated. Two healthy male donors, one aged 18 to 29 and one aged 30 to 40 years, made up the cohort.

Reading the label with the study, this specimen's treatment or condition is: live attenuated yellow fever vaccine strain. A standard Ficoll-Paque protocol was used to isolate PBMCs from peripheral blood. CD4 and CD8 T-cell fractions were isolated with Dynabeads CD4 and CD8 positive selection kits. RNA was extracted with TriZol from bulk PBMCs, CD4 and CD8 fractions, and dextramer-positive and dextramer-negative fractions. The study at large found these results: FACS-sorted repertoires could contain abundant contaminating clonotypes from the bulk population, so computational filtering was required. A small fraction of clonotypes appeared in both the CD4 and CD8 compartments, likely as a result of convergent recombination. Because the study included only two donors, the extent to which the findings can be generalized is limited. After the booster, most of the clones that had expanded following primary vaccination were detected again (roughly 97% of CD4 and around 87% of CD8), which suggests that memory was broadly maintained. Compared with the primary T-cell response, the secondary T-cell response was weaker but faster, peaking on day 5 rather than day 15.

TCR cDNA was synthesized by 5'RACE template switching, which introduced a universal primer site and unique molecular identifiers. Priming for cDNA synthesis came from both the TCR alpha and TCR beta constant segments. Library amplification used two PCR steps, and the second PCR step added sample barcodes and sequencing adapters. Sequencing of the libraries was done on either Illumina HiSeq 2500 (2x100 bp) or NovaSeq (2x150 bp). As for how the authors treated the data: Reads were demultiplexed and collapsed into UMI consensus sequences with MIGEC, and V(D)J alignment was performed with MiXCR. Vaccine-responding clonotypes were identified with edgeR using replicate PBMC samples, with FDR below 0.01 and a log2 fold change above 5 up to day 15 being required. Bulk clonotypes were assigned CD4 or CD8 identity according to which sequenced CD4 or CD8 repertoire held them at higher abundance. TCRdb reran the public reads through fastp at Q25 and MiXCR, keeping productive beta chains. Entries that share a CDR3 protein sequence are merged under the most common genes and DNA. V and J calls and clone size were set by TCRdb, not the authors. Present in this sample are 300,000 or so distinct CDR3 sequences, roughly 13% of which were seen just once. Roughly 0.5% of the sample is held by the ten biggest clonotypes.

Here the chain combines TRBV4-2 and TRBJ2-4; the D gene is perhaps TRBD2, on 6 matching bases. This clonotype was sampled from a man aged 30 to 39 who received the YFV17D yellow fever vaccine. Sequenced here: CD4+ T cells sorted from PBMCs, sampled 45 days after the yellow fever booster vaccination. The DNA sequence is TGTGCCAGCAGCCAAGATCGTGGGCGGGGAAACATTCAGTACTTC. Translated, it reads CASSQDRGRGNIQYF.